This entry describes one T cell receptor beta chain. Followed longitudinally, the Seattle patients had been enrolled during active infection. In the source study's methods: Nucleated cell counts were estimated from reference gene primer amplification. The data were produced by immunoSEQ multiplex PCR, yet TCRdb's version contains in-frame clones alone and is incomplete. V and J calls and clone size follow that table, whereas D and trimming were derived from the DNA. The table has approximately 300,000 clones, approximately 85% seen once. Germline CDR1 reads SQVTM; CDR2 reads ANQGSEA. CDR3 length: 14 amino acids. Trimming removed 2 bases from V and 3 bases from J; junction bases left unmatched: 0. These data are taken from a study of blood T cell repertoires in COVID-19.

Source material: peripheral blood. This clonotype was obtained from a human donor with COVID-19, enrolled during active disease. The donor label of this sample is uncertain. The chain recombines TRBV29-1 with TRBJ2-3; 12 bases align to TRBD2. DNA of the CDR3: TGCAGCGTTGAAACTAGCGGGAGGACAGATACGCAGTATTTT. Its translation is CSVETSGRTDTQYF.